Presented here are 20 T cell receptor beta chains from one specimen sequenced in a study of blood T cells in healthy people across ages. Together with a sample-barcoded 5' primer, a J-beta primer mix was included in a second PCR lasting about 6 to 11 cycles. MiXCR, run by TCRdb on the 5' RACE reads, gives a single entry per CDR3 protein. The sample has around 800,000 distinct CDR3 sequences, 40% to 65% seen once. Specimen: blood. The receptors shown here come from a man older than 75 in good health.

The table lists this clonotype with many counts. One end of the junction fails to match germline, which may point to a read error. The CDR3: CASSLGGPYNEQFF. The CDR3 DNA sequence: TGTGCCAGCAGTTTAGGGGGGCCCTACAATGAGCAGTTCTTC. The V and J genes are TRBV5-1 and TRBJ2-1; D is possibly TRBD1 or TRBD2 (6 bases each). This CDR3 is built from 14 residues. CDR1 is SGHRS and CDR2 is YFSETQ in the germline V gene. Together with reference TRBV5-1 and TRBJ2-1, the CDR3 gives the full variable domain: KAGVTQTPRYLIKTRGQQVTLSCSPISGHRSVSWYQQTPGQGLQFLFEYFSETQRNKGNFPGRFSGRQFSNSRSEMNVSTLELGDSALYLCASSLGGPYNEQFFGPGTRLTVL.

The V call is TRBV29-1, the J call TRBJ2-2, with D hard to call. Germline-derived CDR1 and CDR2 are SQVTM and ANQGSEA. The V gene lost 3 bases and the J gene lost 6 bases, with 8 bases spanning the gap. This CDR3 region has 12 residues. This CDR3 is CSVDGLAGELFF. In DNA, the CDR3 is TGCAGCGTTGACGGGCTCGCCGGGGAGCTGTTTTTT.

On this clonotype itself: One base away lies a much larger clone, so this may be a sequencing read error. The rearrangement joins TRBV20-1 to TRBJ1-2, with a weak D call TRBD1 (5 bases). V was cut by 6 bases and J by 0 bases, with 14 bases left in between. CDR1 is DFQATT, CDR2 SNEGSKA, per germline (reference sequence). This CDR3 comprises 14 residues. The CDR3 nucleotides are TGCAGTGCCGAAGACAGCCCGCCTAACTATGGCTACACCTTC. This encodes CSAEDSPPNYGYTF.

V gene TRBV7-9 combines with J gene TRBJ2-1; the D is unclear. V was pared by 6 bases and J by 5 bases, with 17 bases between. CDR1 and CDR2 from the germline V gene are SEHNR and FQNEAQ (reference sequence). The CDR3 is 15 residues long. The CDR3 protein is CASSEDAAANNEQFF. CDR3 coding DNA: TGTGCCAGCAGTGAGGACGCCGCCGCTAACAATGAGCAGTTCTTC.

This clonotype was seen a handful of times. The V gene is TRBV20-1, the J gene TRBJ2-7, with 8 nucleotides matching TRBD1. The CDR3 length is 14 residues. Germline V lookup: CDR1 DFQATT, CDR2 SNEGSKA (reference sequence). After removal of 2 bases from V and 1 base from J, the junction contained 4 bases not matched to a gene. The CDR3 region has the DNA TGCAGTGCTAGACCGGACAGGGAATCCTACGAGCAGTACTTC. Protein sequence: CSARPDRESYEQYF.

The chain combines TRBV18 with TRBJ1-2, with a tentative D call TRBD1 (5 bases). The CDR3 has 14 amino acids. Per the germline V gene, CDR1 is KGHSH and CDR2 is LQKENI. Trimming took off 2 bases at V and 0 bases at J, with 7 bases between the two ends. CDR3 nucleotides: TGTGCCAGCTCACCAGGGGACGCTAACTATGGCTACACCTTC. This codes for CASSPGDANYGYTF.

The chain combines TRBV4-2 with TRBJ1-4; tentatively, D is TRBD1 (5 bases). The length of the CDR3 is 16 residues. Trimming pared 0 bases from V and 8 bases from J, leaving 16 bases between. Germline CDR1 LGHNA, CDR2 YNFKEQ. CDR3 in amino acids: CASSQEGGISKEKLFF. CDR3 in DNA: TGTGCCAGCAGCCAAGAGGGGGGAATCTCGAAGGAAAAACTGTTTTTT.

The genes are TRBV2 and TRBJ2-7; 7 bases map to TRBD1. J was trimmed by 1 base and V by 6 bases; bases with no gene match: 6. Looked up from germline, CDR1 is SNHLY and CDR2 is FYNNEI. This CDR3 comprises 14 residues. This CDR3 reads CASSAPGQSYEQYF. CDR3 bases: TGTGCCAGCAGCGCGCCGGGACAGTCCTACGAGCAGTACTTC. Full variable domain (rest looked up from reference TRBV2 and TRBJ2-7): EPEVTQTPSHQVTQMGQEVILRCVPISNHLYFYWYRQILGQKVEFLVSFYNNEISEKSEIFDDQFSVERPDGSNFTLKIRSTKLEDSAMYFCASSAPGQSYEQYFGPGTRLTVT.

The V call is TRBV21-1, the J call TRBJ1-2; TRBD1 is the table's D call and was not checked against the DNA. TRBV21-1 is given as a pseudogene. The CDR3 runs 15 residues. CDR3 sequence (DNA): TGTGCCAGCAGCAAATGGGACAGGGCCAACTATGGCTACACCTTC. Translation gives CASSKWDRANYGYTF.

In DNA form, the CDR3 reads TGCGCCAGCAGCTGCGGTGGGCTAGCGGCCAATGAGCAGTTCTTC. Translating gives CASSCGGLAANEQFF. The chain joins TRBV5-1 to TRBJ2-1; 7 bases agree with TRBD2. Germline loops: CDR1 SGHRS, CDR2 YFSETQ. CDR3 size: 15 residues. Trimming removed 3 bases from V and 6 bases from J; junction bases left unmatched: 9.

The CDR3 DNA is TGTGCCAGCAGCAAAGGTGCAGGGTCGAAGCAGTTCTTC. It encodes CASSKGAGSKQFF. The genes are TRBV21-1 and TRBJ2-1; the table gives TRBD1 as D, unverified against the DNA. TRBV21-1 is flagged as a pseudogene. The CDR3 is made up of 13 amino acids.

This clonotype was seen a handful of times. The gene calls are TRBV11-2 and TRBJ2-1; 8 nucleotides agree with TRBD2. The J call could be wrong; TRBJ2-7 is a better fit for the DNA end. The CDR3 spans 16 residues. Germline-derived CDR1 and CDR2 are SGHAT and FQNNGV. Written as DNA, the CDR3 is TGTGCCAGCAGCCCTGGACTAGCTCCGAGGTATCACGAGCAGTACTTC. Protein sequence: CASSPGLAPRYHEQYF.

The V gene is TRBV18, the J gene TRBJ1-1; no definite D call. Germline V gene sequence: CDR1 KGHSH, CDR2 LQKENI. The length of the CDR3 is 13 residues. V was clipped by 4 bases and J by 1 base, with 7 bases between them. This chain's CDR3 is CASSRLGNTEAFF. Written as DNA, the CDR3 is TGTGCCAGCTCACGGTTGGGGAACACTGAAGCTTTCTTT. The whole variable domain, filled in from reference TRBV18 and TRBJ1-1, reads NAGVMQNPRHLVRRRGQEARLRCSPMKGHSHVYWYRQLPEEGLKFMVYLQKENIIDESGMPKERFSAEFPKEGPSILRIQQVVRGDSAAYFCASSRLGNTEAFFGQGTRLTVV.

This clonotype is a singleton in its sample. V is TRBV28 and J is TRBJ2-7, with D tentatively TRBD1 or TRBD2 (5 bases each). The CDR3 is 16 amino acids. V lost 6 bases, J lost 1 base, and 19 bases lay in between. Germline CDR1 reads MDHEN; CDR2 reads SYDVKM. The CDR3 nucleotides read TGTGCCAGCAGCTGGGACCGACGGAGGCCATCCTACGAGCAGTACTTC. Residues: CASSWDRRRPSYEQYF.

This clonotype was seen only once. V is TRBV18 and J is TRBJ1-1, with TRBD1 matching 9 bases. V lost 2 bases, J lost 1 base, and 11 bases stayed unmatched. Per germline, CDR1 KGHSH and CDR2 LQKENI. CDR3 size: 18 residues. CDR3 DNA: TGTGCCAGCTCACCAGCTGCACAGGGGGCAATTGGGAACACTGAAGCTTTCTTT. Translated: CASSPAAQGAIGNTEAFF.

This clonotype was detected only a few times. The chain uses TRBV6-1 and TRBJ1-1; D is unclear. CDR3 length: 14 residues. V lost 7 bases, J lost 4 bases, and 16 bases lay in between. Germline loops: CDR1 MNHNS, CDR2 SASEGT. CDR3 nucleotides: TGTGCCAGCACCTTCGGAGGGCCGCTCACTGAAGCTTTCTTT. Translating it yields CASTFGGPLTEAFF.

The chain links TRBV15 to TRBJ2-3; no clear D. The germline V and J ends were trimmed by 0 bases and 5 bases, with 6 bases remaining between them. CDR3 length: 13 residues. Germline lookup yields CDR1 LNHNV and CDR2 YYDKDF (reference sequence). The CDR3 here is CATSRDYRDTQYF. The DNA for the CDR3 is TGTGCCACCAGCAGAGATTACAGAGATACGCAGTATTTT. Together with reference TRBV15 and TRBJ2-3, the CDR3 gives the full variable domain: DAMVIQNPRYQVTQFGKPVTLSCSQTLNHNVMYWYQQKSSQAPKLLFHYYDKDFNNEADTPDNFQSRRPNTSFCFLDIRSPGLGDTAMYLCATSRDYRDTQYFGPGTRLTVL.

The rearrangement links TRBV12-3 or TRBV12-4 to TRBJ1-6; no definite D call. This CDR3 spans 14 amino acids. V dropped 5 bases and J dropped 3 bases, with 8 bases sitting between them. The CDR3 protein is CASSPVLYNSPLHF. CDR3 nucleotide sequence: TGTGCCAGCAGTCCAGTCCTCTATAATTCACCCCTCCACTTT.

This chain uses TRBV20-1 with TRBJ2-4, with 7 bases lining up with TRBD2. The V gene's germline CDR1 is DFQATT and CDR2 SNEGSKA (reference sequence). The CDR3 contains 18 residues. The V segment lost 6 bases and the J segment 13 bases; nucleotides outside the gene matches: 30. DNA for the CDR3: TGCAGTGCCAGGAGGGGACGTCGGGAGGTTGTGGTGGGCGGTGAGCAGTACTTC. Its translation is CSARRGRREVVVGGEQYF.

The sample holds a few counts of this clonotype. J is TRBJ2-7 and V is TRBV11-2; TRBD2 aligns across 9 bases. Looked up from germline, CDR1 is SGHAT and CDR2 is FQNNGV. V gave up 1 base and J gave up 5 bases; unmatched junction bases: 6. The CDR3 consists of 15 residues. This CDR3 is CASSLVQRGAHEQYF. Here the CDR3 DNA reads TGTGCCAGCAGCTTAGTACAGCGGGGGGCCCACGAGCAGTACTTC.